A selection of T cell receptor beta chains follows, all from one sample in a study of blood T cell repertoires in COVID-19. Libraries were prepared by immunoSEQ multiplex PCR; TCRdb keeps only in-frame clonotypes and omits some of them. This table holds about 160,000 clones, more than 65% found once. Sample: PBMCs or T cells enriched from blood (not recorded which). Source of these receptors: a woman aged 35 to 49 with acute COVID-19. Both conserved end residues are part of each CDR3. Each record gives: V gene, J gene, CDR3 protein.

>TRBV18|TRBJ1-2
CASSPLYGTGTNYGYTF
>TRBV30|TRBJ1-1
CAWTGDFEAFF
>TRBV28|TRBJ1-5
CASSRDRVGNQPQHF
>TRBV4-1|TRBJ1-2
CASSQGTGGLGYGYTF
>TRBV12-3/TRBV12-4|TRBJ1-5
CASSFSNQPQHF
>TRBV30|TRBJ2-3
CAFRGDRGPITQYF
>TRBV25-1|TRBJ2-4
CASSGELAGENIQYF
>TRBV5-1|TRBJ2-2
CASSFSAGNTGELFF
>TRBV6-2/TRBV6-3|TRBJ1-2
CASSSGQGYGYTF
>TRBV7-9|TRBJ2-1
CASSLSSLRSYNEQFF
>TRBV15|TRBJ2-7
CATRDEEGSYEQYF
>TRBV4-2|TRBJ2-1
CASSQEGGRDYNEQFF
>TRBV5-1|TRBJ2-2
CASSTPRDRGFSRNTGELFF
>TRBV5-1|TRBJ2-1
CASSFSTNEQFF
>TRBV7-9|TRBJ2-7
CASSLEWREADEQYF
>TRBV7-9|TRBJ2-2
CASSPLRGSGSSGELFF
>TRBV5-1|TRBJ1-4
CASSFQQGAVEKLFF
>TRBV13|TRBJ2-1
CASSNNPGGPINEQFF
>TRBV5-6|TRBJ2-6
CASATGYGANVLTF
>TRBV25-1|TRBJ1-1
CASSGTGRTEAFF
>TRBV7-2|TRBJ1-3
CASSLRFGGNGGNTIYF
>TRBV19|TRBJ1-1
CASRIGTGPTEAFF
>TRBV25-1|TRBJ2-7
CASRFGQGGTYEQYF
>TRBV25-1|TRBJ2-5
CASSANGQETQYF
>TRBV6-5|TRBJ1-5
CASSSTGGKGQPQHF
>TRBV30|TRBJ2-3
CAWSPQDTQYF
>TRBV21-1|TRBJ2-7
CASREGQEYEQYF
>TRBV7-8|TRBJ2-3
CASSLGLAGLAFTDTQYF
>TRBV6-5|TRBJ2-3
CASSIRDRGADTQYF
>TRBV11-3|TRBJ2-3
CASSLAGTDTQYF
>TRBV20-1|TRBJ2-1
CSASQLTTYNEQFF
>TRBV7-9|TRBJ2-4
CASSISTSGRDIQYF
>TRBV11-2|TRBJ1-1
CASSLEDRWNTEAFF
>TRBV18|TRBJ2-7
CASSRSGVSYEQYF
>TRBV2|TRBJ1-5
CASSEAPAGSQPQHF
>TRBV5-1|TRBJ1-5
CASSWGTGENGNQPQHF
>TRBV18|TRBJ1-1
CASSPDWNTEAFF
>TRBV7-8|TRBJ1-5
CASSFDPGQHSNQPQHF
>TRBV24-1|TRBJ2-1
CATSETAGGDEQFF
>TRBV9|TRBJ2-1
CASSVGIGLAGSNEQFF